One sample yielded the 25 T cell receptor beta chains listed below, sequenced in a study of post-analysis software for immune sequencing data. Study findings and constraints: Patients carried roughly five TRBV segments more frequently than controls did, and TRBV5-6, TRBV5-1 and TRBV20-1 were among them.

The library was made from cDNA and included unique molecular identifiers. TCRdb used MiXCR to reprocess the PCR reads, holding one entry per CDR3 protein. The table has 550,000 to 700,000 distinct CDR3 sequences, around 47% seen once. Their antigens remain unidentified. Sequenced material: blood. These receptor sequences come from a girl aged 10-17 years with multiple sclerosis.

V gene TRBV12-3 or TRBV12-4 combines with J gene TRBJ2-7, with D perhaps matching TRBD1 or TRBD2 (6 bases each). The CDR3 spans 15 residues. V gave up 5 bases and J gave up 5 bases, with 19 bases separating them. In nucleotides, the CDR3 is TGTGCCAGCAGTCCCCCTAGTGGGGGGCTCAACGAGCAGTACTTC. Its protein is CASSPPSGGLNEQYF.

CDR3 amino acids: CSVPTGGLTGANVLTF. CDR3 nucleotides: TGCAGCGTTCCGACAGGGGGATTGACTGGGGCCAACGTCCTGACTTTC. V is TRBV29-1 and J is TRBJ2-6; TRBD1 aligns across 9 bases. Per the germline V gene, CDR1 is SQVTM and CDR2 is ANQGSEA. The CDR3 consists of 16 residues. V shed 5 bases, J shed 2 bases, and the junction held 7 bases outside the gene matches. The complete variable domain, with remaining parts taken from reference TRBV29-1 and TRBJ2-6, reads SAVISQKPSRDICQRGTSLTIQCQVDSQVTMMFWYRQQPGQSLTLIATANQGSEATYESGFVIDKFPISRPNLTFSTLTVSNMSPEDSSIYLCSVPTGGLTGANVLTFGAGSRLTVL.

The chain joins TRBV9 to TRBJ2-1; 11 positions agree with TRBD1. The CDR3 sequence is 15 residues long. CDR1 is SGDLS and CDR2 is YYNGEE in the germline V gene. V lost 0 bases to trimming and J lost 10 bases; unmatched junction nucleotides: 6. CDR3 in amino acids: CASSVDWTGGYEQFF. In DNA, the CDR3 is TGTGCCAGCAGCGTAGATTGGACAGGGGGCTACGAGCAGTTCTTC.

The rearrangement joins TRBV2 to TRBJ2-2; 13 nucleotides match TRBD2. The germline gives CDR1 SNHLY, CDR2 FYNNEI. This CDR3 spans 17 amino acids. With 8 bases clipped from V and 5 bases from J, the junction kept 11 bases outside the gene matches. The CDR3 DNA follows: TGTGCCAGCCCCAGGACTAGCGGGGGAAAATGGACCGGGGAGCTGTTTTTT. Translating gives CASPRTSGGKWTGELFF. The whole variable domain, remainder taken from reference TRBV2 and TRBJ2-2, is EPEVTQTPSHQVTQMGQEVILRCVPISNHLYFYWYRQILGQKVEFLVSFYNNEISEKSEIFDDQFSVERPDGSNFTLKIRSTKLEDSAMYFCASPRTSGGKWTGELFFGEGSRLTVL.

The chain carries TRBV20-1 and TRBJ2-5, with D perhaps TRBD2 (6 bases). CDR3 length equals 11 residues. Germline CDR1 reads DFQATT; CDR2 reads SNEGSKA (reference sequence). This CDR3 is CAGPTQETQYF. The CDR3 DNA sequence: TGCGCGGGACCGACCCAAGAGACCCAGTACTTC.

J is TRBJ2-3 and V is TRBV14; the D is unclear. There are 18 residues in the CDR3. Germline V CDR1 and CDR2: SGHDN, FVKESK. V lost 1 base, J lost 1 base, and 18 bases lay in between. The CDR3 spells CASSQGRTINFRTDTQYF. For the CDR3, the DNA is TGTGCCAGCAGCCAAGGACGGACGATCAACTTTCGCACAGATACGCAGTATTTT.

This clonotype showed up many times. The chain employs TRBV4-1 and TRBJ2-7, with 8 bases identical to TRBD2. J was trimmed by 4 bases and V by 0 bases; bases with no gene match: 5. Germline V gene lookup returns CDR1 MGHRA and CDR2 YSYEKL. The CDR3 is 15 residues long. As DNA, the CDR3 is TGCGCCAGCAGCCAAGATCCTAGCGGGCTTTACGAGCAGTACTTC. This codes for CASSQDPSGLYEQYF.

As for this clonotype: The junction differs from germline at one of its ends, possibly a read error. This sequence joins TRBV29-1 and TRBJ1-2; no definite D call. Germline V lookup: CDR1 SQVTM, CDR2 ANQGSEA. The CDR3 is 13 residues long. The CDR3 protein is CSVEETTVYGYTF. As DNA, the CDR3 is TGTAGCGTTGAAGAGACCACGGTCTATGGCTACACCTTC.

The V gene is TRBV12-3 or TRBV12-4, the J gene TRBJ2-4; D uncertain. Judging by the DNA end, TRBJ2-7 fits better; the J call may be wrong. This CDR3 has 12 amino acids. CDR3 loop: CASSRTHIEQYF. The CDR3 bases are TGTGCCAGCAGCCGGACCCACATCGAGCAGTACTTC.

V gene TRBV13 combines with J gene TRBJ2-3, with 12 bases matching TRBD2. CDR1 is PRHDT and CDR2 is FYEKMQ in the germline V gene (reference sequence). Unmatched junction bases numbered 3, after V lost 4 bases and J lost 1 base. This CDR3 is 16 amino acids long. The CDR3 bases are TGTGCCAGCAGCTCGACTAGCGGGGGACGCACAGATACGCAGTATTTT. Amino acid sequence: CASSSTSGGRTDTQYF.

The chain has TRBV20-1 and TRBJ2-3, with 8 bases identical to TRBD2. Germline V lookup: CDR1 DFQATT, CDR2 SNEGSKA (reference sequence). The CDR3 totals 13 residues. V shed 3 bases and J 5 bases; nucleotides not matched to a gene: 4. CDR3 coding DNA: TGCAGTGCTAGTCTCCTAGCGGGAGATACGCAGTATTTT. It codes for CSASLLAGDTQYF.

This CDR3 is CASGTRDSSTDTQYF. The CDR3 DNA sequence: TGCGCCAGCGGCACCCGGGACAGTAGCACAGATACGCAGTATTTT. The chain couples TRBV5-1 to TRBJ2-3, with 7 positions matching TRBD1. The CDR3 has 15 amino acids. Looked up from germline, CDR1 is SGHRS and CDR2 is YFSETQ. The V gene end was trimmed by 7 bases and the J gene end by 0 bases; junction bases not matched to a gene: 8.

The gene calls are TRBV4-1 and TRBJ2-5; D perhaps matches TRBD2 (6 bases). Per germline, CDR1 MGHRA and CDR2 YSYEKL. The V end was cut by 6 bases, the J end by 5 bases, with 25 bases between. The CDR3 consists of 17 residues. The chain's CDR3 is CASSPLPGERSLETQYF. DNA of the CDR3: TGCGCCAGCAGTCCCCTTCCGGGGGAGAGGTCCTTGGAGACCCAGTACTTC.

The chain links TRBV30 to TRBJ2-4; 7 nucleotides line up with TRBD1. There are 13 residues in the CDR3. The V segment lost 7 bases and the J segment 6 bases; nucleotides outside the gene matches: 9. Germline V gives CDR1 GTSNPN, CDR2 SVGIG (reference sequence). This CDR3 is CALKDRVANIQYF. In DNA form, the CDR3 reads TGTGCCTTAAAAGACAGGGTCGCAAACATTCAGTACTTC. Drawing the rest from reference TRBV30 and TRBJ2-4, the complete variable domain is SQTIHQWPATLVQPVGSPLSLECTVEGTSNPNLYWYRQAAGRGLQLLFYSVGIGQISSEVPQNLSASRPQDRQFILSSKKLLLSDSGFYLCALKDRVANIQYFGAGTRLSVL.

This clonotype was counted only a few times. The CDR3 nucleotides read TGTGCCAGCATCCGACAGGGGGACCACGAGCAGTACTTC. It yields the protein CASIRQGDHEQYF. The genes are TRBV12-3 or TRBV12-4 and TRBJ2-7; 9 positions agree with TRBD1. The CDR3 has 13 amino acids. V was clipped by 7 bases and J by 5 bases; unmatched bases: 6.

Comment on this clonotype: This may be a read error, as it is one base from a much larger clone. The rearrangement links TRBV7-2 to TRBJ1-5, with a weak D call TRBD1 (5 bases). This CDR3 comprises 13 residues. Germline loops: CDR1 SGHTA, CDR2 FQGNSA. The CDR3 nucleotides read TGTGCCAACAGCTTAGACAGTCTGCAGCCCCAGCATTTT. Translation gives CANSLDSLQPQHF.

This chain joins TRBV9 and TRBJ2-1; D unclear. The V end lost 0 bases, the J end lost 8 bases, and 3 bases lay between the germline ends. This CDR3 region has 11 residues. Germline lookup yields CDR1 SGDLS and CDR2 YYNGEE. CDR3 coding DNA: TGTGCCAGCAGCGTAGCGGATGAGCAGTTCTTC. Translation gives CASSVADEQFF. Full variable domain (rest looked up from reference TRBV9 and TRBJ2-1): DSGVTQTPKHLITATGQRVTLRCSPRSGDLSVYWYQQSLDQGLQFLIQYYNGEERAKGNILERFSAQQFPDLHSELNLSSLELGDSALYFCASSVADEQFFGPGTRLTVL.

The chain combines TRBV9 with TRBJ1-5; D possibly corresponds to TRBD1 (6 bases). CDR1 SGDLS and CDR2 YYNGEE come from the germline V gene. V lost 0 bases and J lost 3, with 10 bases in between. The CDR3 runs to 15 residues. As DNA, the CDR3 is TGTGCCAGCAGCGTAGCAGGGGAATACAATCAGCCCCAGCATTTT. Translation: CASSVAGEYNQPQHF.

This clonotype was seen just once. The gene calls are TRBV6-5 and TRBJ1-2, with 8 nucleotides matching TRBD1. The V and J ends lost 7 bases and 1 base, in that order; junction bases with no gene match: 8. This CDR3 is built from 15 residues. Per the germline V gene, CDR1 is MNHEY and CDR2 is SVGAGI. The CDR3 DNA reads TGTGCCAGCAACGCAGGGGGCGGTGGTAACTATGGCTACACCTTC. Translated: CASNAGGGGNYGYTF.

This clonotype was counted ten times or more. The V gene is TRBV6-4, the J gene TRBJ2-7, with TRBD2 identical over 9 bases. The CDR3 length is 17 residues. Germline V gene lookup returns CDR1 MRHNA and CDR2 SNTAGT. The V segment lost 2 bases and the J segment 6 bases; nucleotides outside the gene matches: 14. In nucleotides, the CDR3 is TGTGCCAGCAGTGACCCACGGACGACTAGCGGTTTTAGCGAGCAGTACTTC. Its protein product is CASSDPRTTSGFSEQYF.

This sequence joins TRBV4-1 and TRBJ1-4, with D perhaps TRBD1 (6 bases). The CDR3 loop spans 14 amino acids. V shed 2 bases and J shed 3 bases, with 7 bases lying between them. Germline V CDR1 and CDR2: MGHRA, YSYEKL. CDR3 loop: CASSQTGPNEKLFF. CDR3 DNA sequence: TGCGCCAGCAGCCAAACAGGGCCTAATGAAAAACTGTTTTTT.

The chain uses TRBV24-1 and TRBJ2-3; TRBD1 might be the D (6 bases). Between the trimmed V and J ends, which lost 3 bases and 6 bases, there was a span of 12 bases. Germline assignment: CDR1 KGHDR and CDR2 SFDVKD. This CDR3 has 14 residues. The CDR3 spells CATSDRQERDTQYF. In nucleotides, the CDR3 is TGTGCCACCAGTGATAGACAGGAGAGGGATACGCAGTATTTT.

The chain couples TRBV4-1 to TRBJ1-2; unclear D gene. The CDR3 sequence is 16 residues long. The V and J ends lost 7 bases and 4 bases respectively, with 22 bases between them. Per germline, CDR1 MGHRA and CDR2 YSYEKL. The CDR3 DNA sequence: TGCGCCAGCAACCAGGATACGCAGCCAATACCCTATGGCTACACCTTC. Protein sequence: CASNQDTQPIPYGYTF.

A few counts support this clonotype. The V and J genes are TRBV2 and TRBJ2-3; D unclear. The germline V and J ends were trimmed by 2 bases and 1 base, with 7 bases remaining between them. Germline loops: CDR1 SNHLY, CDR2 FYNNEI. This CDR3 contains 14 residues. CDR3 residues: CASSESIRTDTQYF. CDR3 DNA: TGTGCCAGCAGTGAAAGCATCCGCACAGATACGCAGTATTTT.

The chain recombines TRBV28 with TRBJ2-7; 8 bases agree with TRBD1. Germline assignment: CDR1 MDHEN and CDR2 SYDVKM. There are 13 residues in the CDR3. V lost 7 bases and J lost 2; bases outside the gene matches: 4. CDR3 protein: CASMGTGPYEQYF. CDR3 nucleotides: TGTGCCAGCATGGGGACAGGACCCTACGAGCAGTACTTC.